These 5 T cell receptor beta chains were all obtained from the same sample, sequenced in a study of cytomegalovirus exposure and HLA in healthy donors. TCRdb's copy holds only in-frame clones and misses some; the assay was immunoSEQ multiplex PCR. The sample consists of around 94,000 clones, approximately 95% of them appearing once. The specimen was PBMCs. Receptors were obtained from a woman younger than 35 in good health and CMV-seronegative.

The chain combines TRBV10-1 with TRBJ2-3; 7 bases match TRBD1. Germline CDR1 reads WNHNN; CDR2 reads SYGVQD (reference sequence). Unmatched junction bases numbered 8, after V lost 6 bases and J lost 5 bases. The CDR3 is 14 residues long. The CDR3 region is CASRGDRRGDTQYF. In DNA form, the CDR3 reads TGCGCCAGCAGAGGGGACAGACGTGGAGATACGCAGTATTTT.

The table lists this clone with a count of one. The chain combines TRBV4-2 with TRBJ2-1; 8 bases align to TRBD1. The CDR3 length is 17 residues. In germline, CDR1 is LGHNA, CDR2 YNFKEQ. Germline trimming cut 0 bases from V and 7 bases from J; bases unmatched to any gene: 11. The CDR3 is CASSQDLIGQGKNEQFF. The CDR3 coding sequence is TGTGCCAGCAGCCAAGATCTTATCGGACAGGGTAAAAATGAGCAGTTCTTC.

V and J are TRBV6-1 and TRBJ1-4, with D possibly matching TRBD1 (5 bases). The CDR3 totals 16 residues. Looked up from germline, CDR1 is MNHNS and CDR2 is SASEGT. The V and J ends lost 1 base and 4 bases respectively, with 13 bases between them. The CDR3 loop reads CASSEVGAGLNEKLFF. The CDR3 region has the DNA TGTGCCAGCAGTGAAGTTGGAGCGGGGCTTAATGAAAAACTGTTTTTT.

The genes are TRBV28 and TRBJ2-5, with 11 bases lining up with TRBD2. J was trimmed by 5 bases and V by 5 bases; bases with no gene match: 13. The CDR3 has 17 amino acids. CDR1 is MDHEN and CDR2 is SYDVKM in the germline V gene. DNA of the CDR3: TGTGCCAGCAGTCCCTCGGCTCTAGCGGGGGGCGAGGAGACCCAGTACTTC. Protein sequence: CASSPSALAGGEETQYF.

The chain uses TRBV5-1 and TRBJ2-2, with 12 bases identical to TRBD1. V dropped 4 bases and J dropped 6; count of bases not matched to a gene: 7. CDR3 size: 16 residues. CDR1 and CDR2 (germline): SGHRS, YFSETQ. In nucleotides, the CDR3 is TGCGCCAGCAGCCTGTGGGGACAGGGGGCCTCCGGGGAGCTGTTTTTT. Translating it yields CASSLWGQGASGELFF.